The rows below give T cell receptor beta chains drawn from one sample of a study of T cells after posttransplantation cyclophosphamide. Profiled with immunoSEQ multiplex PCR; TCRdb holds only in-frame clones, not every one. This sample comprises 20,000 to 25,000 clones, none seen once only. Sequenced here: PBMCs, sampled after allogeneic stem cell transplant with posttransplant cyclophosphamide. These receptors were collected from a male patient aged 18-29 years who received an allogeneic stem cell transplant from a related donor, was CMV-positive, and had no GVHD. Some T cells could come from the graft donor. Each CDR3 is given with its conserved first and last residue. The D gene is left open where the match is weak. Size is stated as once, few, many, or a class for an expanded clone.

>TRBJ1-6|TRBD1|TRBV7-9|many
TGTGCCAGCAGCTCCGACAGGGGTAATTCACCCCTCCACTTT
CASSSDRGNSPLHF
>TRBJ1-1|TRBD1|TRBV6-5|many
TGTGCCAGCAGACGACAGGGTAGGAACACTGAAGCTTTCTTT
CASRRQGRNTEAFF
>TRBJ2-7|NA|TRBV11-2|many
TGTGCCAGCAGCTTTTCGACAGGATCAACCTACGAGCAGTACTTC
CASSFSTGSTYEQYF
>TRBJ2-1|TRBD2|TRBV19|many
TGTGCCAGTCGGCTAGCGGGAGGCAATGAGCAGTTCTTC
CASRLAGGNEQFF
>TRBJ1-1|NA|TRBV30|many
TGTGCCTGGAGTGTACGCGTCGGGGTGAACACTGAAGCTTTCTTT
CAWSVRVGVNTEAFF
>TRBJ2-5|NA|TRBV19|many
TGTGCCAGTAGTATTATCCTAGGCGGAGAGACCCAGTACTTC
CASSIILGGETQYF
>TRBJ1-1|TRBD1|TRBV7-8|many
TGTGCCAGCAGCTCCGACAGGGTTCGCACTGAAGCTTTCTTT
CASSSDRVRTEAFF
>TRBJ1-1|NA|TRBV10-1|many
TGCGCCAGCAGTGAGTCGAGGTATCGGGGTGGGGAGCAAGCTTTCTTT
CASSESRYRGGEQAFF
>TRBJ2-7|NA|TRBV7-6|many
TGTGCCAGCAGCTTAGGCCAGGGGTACACCTACGAGCAGTACTTC
CASSLGQGYTYEQYF
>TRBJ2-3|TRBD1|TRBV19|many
TGTGCCACTAACACCCTGGGACAGGCTCCAGATACGCAGTATTTT
CATNTLGQAPDTQYF
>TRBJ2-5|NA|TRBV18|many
TGTGCCAGCTCACCACGGAGGGGAGAGACCCAGTACTTC
CASSPRRGETQYF
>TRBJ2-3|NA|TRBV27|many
TGTGCCAGCCTTGGTTTTCGGGGGGCCAGCACAGATACGCAGTATTTT
CASLGFRGASTDTQYF
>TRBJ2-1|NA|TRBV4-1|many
TGCGCCAGCAGGAACGGGGGGCCCCACAATGAGCAGTTCTTC
CASRNGGPHNEQFF
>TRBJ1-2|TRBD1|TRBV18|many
TGTGCCAGCTCTCGCGAGACAGGGGAATCCTATGGCTACACCTTC
CASSRETGESYGYTF
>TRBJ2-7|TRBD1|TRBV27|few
TGTGCCAGCAGCCCCGACAGGGGGGGCGGCGAGCAGTACTTC
CASSPDRGGGEQYF
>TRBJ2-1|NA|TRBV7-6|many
TGTGCCAGCAGCTTAGCAGGACAGTCCTTTTCCCCCTACAATGAGCAGTTCTTC
CASSLAGQSFSPYNEQFF
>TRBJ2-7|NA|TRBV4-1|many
TGCGCCAGCAGCCTCCAGACAGACTCCTACGAGCAGTACTTC
CASSLQTDSYEQYF
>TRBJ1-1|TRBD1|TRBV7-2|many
TGTGCCAGCAGCCCGAGGACAGGGGGATACACTGAAGCTTTCTTT
CASSPRTGGYTEAFF
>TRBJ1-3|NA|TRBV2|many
TGTGCCAGCAACCGAGCAGGGCGGCTTGGAAACACCATATATTTT
CASNRAGRLGNTIYF
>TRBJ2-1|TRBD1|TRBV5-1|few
TGCGCCAGCAGCTTGGACAGGGGACGGTACAATGAGCAGTTCTTC
CASSLDRGRYNEQFF
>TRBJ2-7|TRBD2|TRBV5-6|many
TGTGCCAGCAGCTTGGTGGGACTAGCGGGAGGGTCGTACGAGCAGTACTTC
CASSLVGLAGGSYEQYF
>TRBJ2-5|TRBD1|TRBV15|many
TGTGCCACCAGCAGAGCGGGACAGGGGGAGACCCAGTACTTC
CATSRAGQGETQYF
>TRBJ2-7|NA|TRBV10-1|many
TGCGCCAGCAGCCCAGACACGGGGGGCGGCTACGAGCAGTACTTC
CASSPDTGGGYEQYF